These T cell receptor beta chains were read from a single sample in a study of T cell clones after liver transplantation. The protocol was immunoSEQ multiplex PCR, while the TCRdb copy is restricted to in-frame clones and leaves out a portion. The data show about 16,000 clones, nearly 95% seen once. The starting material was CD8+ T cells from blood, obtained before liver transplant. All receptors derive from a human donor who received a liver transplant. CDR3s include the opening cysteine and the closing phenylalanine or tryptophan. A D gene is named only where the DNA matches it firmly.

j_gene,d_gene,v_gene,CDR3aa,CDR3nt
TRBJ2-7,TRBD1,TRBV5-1,CASSEDRASYEQYF,TGCGCCAGCAGTGAGGACAGGGCCTCCTACGAGCAGTACTTC
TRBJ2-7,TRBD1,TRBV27,CASSPGQGYSYEQYF,TGTGCCAGCAGTCCAGGACAGGGATACTCCTACGAGCAGTACTTC
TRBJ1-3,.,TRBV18,CASSPPAATIGNTIYF,TGTGCCAGCTCACCACCGGCGGCGACGATCGGAAACACCATATATTTT
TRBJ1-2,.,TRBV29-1,CSVEDRHARGYGYTF,TGCAGCGTTGAAGATCGCCACGCGCGCGGGTATGGCTACACCTTC
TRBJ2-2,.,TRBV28,CASSPWKVSGELFF,TGTGCCAGCAGTCCCTGGAAGGTCAGCGGGGAGCTGTTTTTT
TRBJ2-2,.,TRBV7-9,CASSQQKPNTGELFF,TGTGCCAGCAGCCAACAGAAACCGAACACCGGGGAGCTGTTTTTT
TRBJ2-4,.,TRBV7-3,CASSLLSLTRENIQYF,TGTGCCAGCAGCTTGCTTAGTCTGACGCGGGAAAACATTCAGTACTTC
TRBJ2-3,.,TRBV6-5,CASSYTEGVSDTQYF,TGTGCCAGCAGTTACACCGAGGGAGTTTCTGATACGCAGTATTTT
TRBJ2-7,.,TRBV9,CASSVAPGAETYEQYF,TGTGCCAGCAGCGTAGCTCCCGGGGCGGAGACCTACGAGCAGTACTTC
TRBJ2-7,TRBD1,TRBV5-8,CASSLVTGNEQYF,TGTGCCAGCAGCTTGGTGACAGGGAACGAGCAGTACTTC
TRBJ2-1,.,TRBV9,CASSVEAGYNEQFF,TGTGCCAGCAGCGTAGAGGCAGGGTACAATGAGCAGTTCTTC